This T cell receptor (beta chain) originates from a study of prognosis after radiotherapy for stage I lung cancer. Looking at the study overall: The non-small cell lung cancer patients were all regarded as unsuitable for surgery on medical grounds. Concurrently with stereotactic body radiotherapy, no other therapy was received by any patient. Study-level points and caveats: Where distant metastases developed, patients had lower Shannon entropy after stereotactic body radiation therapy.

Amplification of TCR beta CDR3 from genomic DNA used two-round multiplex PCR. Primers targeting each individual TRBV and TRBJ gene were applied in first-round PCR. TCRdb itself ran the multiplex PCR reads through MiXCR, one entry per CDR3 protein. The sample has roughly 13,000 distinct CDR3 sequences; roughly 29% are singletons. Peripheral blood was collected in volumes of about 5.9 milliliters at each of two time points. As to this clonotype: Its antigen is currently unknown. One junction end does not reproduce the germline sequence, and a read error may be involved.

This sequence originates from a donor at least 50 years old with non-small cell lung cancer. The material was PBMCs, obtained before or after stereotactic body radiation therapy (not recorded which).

The CDR3 reads CVSSIHGSRYNEQFF. As DNA, the CDR3 is TGTGTCAGTAGTATCCACGGGAGCCGCTACAATGAGCAGTTCTTC. The chain uses TRBV19 and TRBJ2-1; weak D call: TRBD2 (6 bases). CDR1 LNHDA and CDR2 SQIVND come from the germline V gene (reference sequence). The CDR3 length is 15 residues.